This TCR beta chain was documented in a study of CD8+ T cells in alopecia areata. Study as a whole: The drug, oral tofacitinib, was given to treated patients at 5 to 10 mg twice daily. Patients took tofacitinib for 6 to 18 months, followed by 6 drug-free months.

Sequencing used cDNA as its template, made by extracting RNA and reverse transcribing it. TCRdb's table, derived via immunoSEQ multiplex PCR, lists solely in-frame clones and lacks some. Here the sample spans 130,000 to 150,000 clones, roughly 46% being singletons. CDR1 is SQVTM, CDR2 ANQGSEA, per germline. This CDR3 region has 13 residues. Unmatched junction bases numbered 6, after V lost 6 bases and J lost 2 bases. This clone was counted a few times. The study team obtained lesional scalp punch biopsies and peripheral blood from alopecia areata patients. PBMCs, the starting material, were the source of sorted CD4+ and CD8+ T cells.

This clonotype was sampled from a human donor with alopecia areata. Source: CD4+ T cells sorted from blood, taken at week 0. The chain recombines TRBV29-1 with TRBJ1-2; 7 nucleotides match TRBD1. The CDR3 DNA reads TGCAGCGTAGTTAACAGGGGAAACTATGGCTACACCTTC. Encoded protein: CSVVNRGNYGYTF.